Reported below is one T cell receptor beta chain. The antigen remains unidentified. The data are from a study of shared clonotypes between healthy human individuals. The study, taken as a whole, reports: Naive CD4 clonotype sharing across several donors was around 5%. The expectation was that sequencing depth would affect clonotype sharing among donors. Richness estimates generally favored naive over memory subsets.

Genomic DNA belonging to each subset was distributed in equal measure over several immunoSEQ plates. This table comes from immunoSEQ multiplex PCR, and its TCRdb copy is limited to in-frame clones, with some not included. The table records around 700,000 clones, 74% of them present only once. Sequenced sample: memory CD4+ T cells sorted from blood. Subset defined: CD45RA-negative fraction. The TCR was taken from a woman aged 25 to 39 in good health.

CDR3 region: CASRLGQVNDEQFF. CDR3 in DNA: TGCGCCAGCAGGCTCGGGCAGGTGAATGATGAGCAGTTCTTC. The chain employs TRBV5-1 and TRBJ2-1, with D unresolved. V lost 5 bases to trimming and J lost 8 bases, with 17 bases between them. The CDR3 sequence is 14 residues long. Germline assignment: CDR1 SGHRS and CDR2 YFSETQ. Full variable domain (remainder filled in from reference TRBV5-1 and TRBJ2-1): KAGVTQTPRYLIKTRGQQVTLSCSPISGHRSVSWYQQTPGQGLQFLFEYFSETQRNKGNFPGRFSGRQFSNSRSEMNVSTLELGDSALYLCASRLGQVNDEQFFGPGTRLTVL.